This TCR beta chain was found in a study of read filtering for tumor transcriptome and immune sequencing. In the study overall: RNA-seq yielded only about 75 to 1,400 TCR reads, IR-seq about 4 to 10.27 million.

Whole-study results and caveats: Without single-read clonotypes, shared clonotype proportions correlated more between IR-seq and RNA-seq.

This clonotype came up a few times. Its cognate antigen is unknown. One junction end does not reproduce the germline sequence, and a read error may be involved. Sampling of bone marrow took place during active disease in every patient. From roughly 0.4 ug of RNA, a library with molecular barcoded alpha/delta and beta/gamma adaptors was made. One entry per CDR3 protein, called by TCRdb with MiXCR from the reads. The data contain 120,000 or so distinct CDR3 sequences, roughly 13% of them seen just once; the ten biggest clones take up 11%. The CDR3 spans 12 residues. The germline CDR1 and CDR2 sequences are DFQATT and SNEGSKA (reference sequence).

This receptor was obtained from a donor aged 40 or over with multiple myeloma. The sequenced sample consisted of a population of CD138-negative cells sorted from bone marrow. The chain combines TRBV20-1 with TRBJ2-7; 9 positions match TRBD2. Here the CDR3 reads CSGSGSSYGQYF. CDR3 nucleotides: TGCAGTGGTAGCGGGAGTTCCTACGGGCAGTACTTC.